This T cell receptor (beta chain) was documented in a study of beta chain features in type 1 diabetes. A sort by CD45RO/CCR7/CD25/CD127/CD95/CD27 yielded CD4+ naive, central memory, regulatory and stem cell-like memory cells. Investigators reverse transcribed all isolated RNA, so they sequenced expressed TCRB transcripts. It was found that naive, central memory and regulatory T cell samples averaged about 3.57 million reads. Some clones are missing from TCRdb's copy, which holds only in-frame ones; the method was immunoSEQ multiplex PCR. The data contain 450,000 to 600,000 clones, 30% of them singletons. The sequencing sample was made of naive CD4+ T cells from blood. The TCR originated in a man aged 18-30 years in good health.

CDR3 region: CASSPYTGELFF. DNA for the CDR3: TGTGCCAGCAGCCCCTACACCGGGGAGCTGTTTTTT. The chain combines TRBV7-9 with TRBJ2-2; no firm D call. Looked up from germline, CDR1 is SEHNR and CDR2 is FQNEAQ (reference sequence). V lost 5 bases and J lost 3, with 4 bases in between. This CDR3 is 12 amino acids long.